This T cell receptor beta chain was retrieved from a study of blood T cell repertoires in COVID-19. Study information: The United States, Italy and Spain provided the acute and convalescent COVID-19 samples. Nucleic acid was either cDNA or gDNA, and it came from T cells, B-cell-depleted T cells, or PBMCs.

V was shortened by 8 bases and J by 0 bases, with 11 bases between the two germline ends. The germline gives CDR1 MNHEY, CDR2 SVGAGI. The CDR3 spans 14 residues. Per the original data handling: It was from reference gene primer amplification that nucleated cell counts were estimated. TCRdb's copy holds only in-frame clones and misses some; the assay was immunoSEQ multiplex PCR. V, J and clone size reflect that table, while D and trimming were determined from the DNA. The sample carries 80,000 to 100,000 clones, 70% to 85% recorded once. Sequencing was done on a sample of peripheral blood. This chain connects TRBV6-5 to TRBJ1-3; D gene uncertain. The clonotype was recovered from a man aged 70 or older with active or convalescent COVID-19. CDR3 in amino acids: CASGDGNSGNTIYF. As DNA, the CDR3 is TGTGCCAGCGGAGACGGGAACTCTGGAAACACCATATATTTT.